This T cell receptor (beta chain) was identified during a study of blood T cells in healthy people across ages (dated by TCRdb to the mid-2010s). Context from the whole study: In model experiments, template switching captured about one uniquely barcoded TCR beta cDNA molecule for every two T cells. To avoid experimental bias, donors of different ages were spread randomly across the sequencing lanes. To track age-related changes in TCR beta repertoire diversity, the study relied on deep sequencing normalized with unique cDNA molecular identifiers. The study analyzed two additional independent replicas of 1 million unique cDNA reads from the same blood draw for two donors, one aged 18 to 29 and one aged 80 or older. The donors were split into four age groups: young (average approximately 16 years), middle-aged (39), aged (roughly 65) and long-lived (approximately 80). On the study overall, not on this receptor specifically: Because donor CMV infection status was unknown, age-related changes in expanded clonotypes were potentially confounded. Observed TCR beta diversity per million T cells fell roughly linearly with age, and a significant reduction was already apparent by age around 39. Estimates of total diversity from one million sequenced T cells were regarded as lower bounds and underestimates. Compared with the aged group, the long-lived group had more naive CD4+ T cells, fewer expanded clones and increased TCR diversity, a pattern suggesting age selection. Conclusive comparison of naive and antigen-experienced compartments was prevented by the profiling of bulk unsorted PBMCs. A strong correlation was found between observed TCR beta diversity and the percentage of naive T cells measured by flow cytometry.

Systemically healthy Caucasian individuals from Russia, approximately 39 in total and aged about 6 to 90 years, were included as donors. Approximately 10 milliliters of peripheral blood were collected from each donor into EDTA-treated Vacutainer tubes. Ficoll-Paque density-gradient centrifugation was used to isolate PBMCs, with at least 7 million obtained per sample. Trizol reagent was used to extract total RNA from the PBMCs, yielding at least 5 micrograms per sample. The percentages of naive CD45RAhigh/CD27high T cells were determined by flow cytometry on a PBMC aliquot from every donor. Library preparation used 5' RACE. The sequencer was an Illumina HiSeq 2500. The second PCR ran for about 6 to 12 cycles and used a J-beta primer mix along with a sample-barcoded 5' primer. A template-switch 5' adaptor carrying 12 random nucleotides introduced a unique molecular identifier onto each TCR beta cDNA molecule. At least 2.5 million CDR3-containing paired-end reads were obtained from each sample. First-strand cDNA was synthesized from all RNA with the Mint cDNA synthesis kit, primed by a TRBC-specific oligonucleotide. All cDNA was treated with uracil-DNA glycosylase and then went through a first 18-cycle PCR with the universal primers M1SS and BC2_uni_R. Under the source paper's analysis protocol: For normalization, 1 million high-quality reads, each with a distinct molecular identifier, were randomly selected from each sample. Instead of being binned into consensus sequences, reads that shared molecular identifiers were thrown out. MiTCR, set to a Q25 quality threshold and the strictest error-elimination algorithm, was used for CDR3 identification, clonotype clustering and error correction. A nonparametric unseen species model with Euler transformation was used to estimate a lower bound on total TCR beta diversity. Through fastp at Q25 and MiXCR, TCRdb rebuilt clones from the public reads, retaining in-frame beta chains. CDR3 protein duplicates are merged, each entry listing the most common genes and DNA. The V and J calls were not made by the authors but by TCRdb's processing. This sample is represented by some 880,000 distinct CDR3 sequences; roughly 35% of them were singletons. 13% of the sample goes to the ten largest clones.

This clonotype occurred a few times. What this receptor recognizes is not known. The record has no base qualities; no much larger clone is one base away. The TCR sequence derives from a man aged 18 to 29 in good health. The sample comprised blood.

The CDR3: CASSEYGGGGTDTQYF. DNA sequence: TGTGCCAGCAGTGAATATGGCGGGGGGGGCACAGATACGCAGTATTTT. The sequence links TRBV6-1 to TRBJ2-3; 9 central bases correspond to TRBD2. Inclusive of the bounding cysteine and phenylalanine, the CDR3 is 16 residues long. Only the CDR3 DNA is retained, 48 bases long and in frame from the first base. The germline V end is reduced by 2 bases and the J end by 1 base; junction bases left unmatched: 4. Sequences MNHNS (CDR1) and SASEGT (CDR2) are obtained from the germline V gene.